A single sample is the source of the 29 T cell receptor beta chains below, sequenced in a study of T cells in Graves' hyperthyroidism and ophthalmopathy. The CDR3 regions of TCR beta were amplified from RNA transcripts. An initial round of RT-PCR targeting the TCR CDR3 relied on the HTBI primer set. MiXCR, applied by TCRdb to the multiplex PCR reads, yields one record per CDR3 protein. The sample comprises approximately 400,000 distinct CDR3 sequences, around 15% of which are singletons, and 15% to 20% rests with the top ten. Source material: blood. These receptors were collected from a woman aged 25 to 39 with Graves' ophthalmopathy.

This clonotype was seen at least ten times. The genes are TRBV27 and TRBJ2-5, with TRBD1 as a possible D gene (6 bases). The CDR3 contains 19 residues. Germline CDR1 is MNHEY and CDR2 is SMNVEV (reference sequence). The V end lost 0 bases, the J end lost 0 bases, and 20 bases lay between the germline ends. The CDR3 nucleotides read TGTGCCAGCAGTTTATCCCCCCCGGGTCTGTGGGGGCACCAAGAGACCCAGTACTTC. This gives the protein CASSLSPPGLWGHQETQYF.

In this sample, this clonotype turned up many times. The CDR3 nucleotides are TGTGCCAGCAGTTCATACCTATCCGGGACAGCGAACACTGAAGCTTTCTTT. This sequence encodes CASSSYLSGTANTEAFF. The chain recombines TRBV27 with TRBJ1-1; the match to TRBD1 covers 7 bases. The germline CDR1 and CDR2 sequences are MNHEY and SMNVEV (reference sequence). The CDR3 totals 17 residues. V dropped 4 bases and J dropped 1; count of bases not matched to a gene: 12.

The chain uses TRBV7-6 and TRBJ2-5; 11 bases map to TRBD2. The ends lost 1 base at V and 6 bases at J; junction bases unmatched: 7. The CDR3 extends over 16 amino acids. The germline V gene encodes CDR1 SGHVS and CDR2 FNYEAQ. As DNA, the CDR3 is TGTGCCAGCAGCTTAGAGGCTAGCGGGGGGATGAAGACCCAGTACTTC. Amino acid sequence: CASSLEASGGMKTQYF.

The genes are TRBV7-3 and TRBJ1-3, with 9 bases identical to TRBD1. The CDR3 covers 15 residues. The V segment lost 6 bases and the J segment 4 bases; nucleotides outside the gene matches: 7. CDR1 SGHTA and CDR2 FQGTGA come from the germline V gene. CDR3 residues: CASSSDRGLGNTIYF. As DNA, the CDR3 is TGTGCCAGCAGTTCCGACAGGGGGTTGGGAAACACCATATATTTT.

This clonotype was seen ten or more times. J is TRBJ1-1 and V is TRBV28; D may be TRBD1 (6 bases). The CDR3 totals 14 residues. Germline values: CDR1 MDHEN, CDR2 SYDVKM. Trimming removed 6 bases at V and 1 base at J, with 12 bases between. CDR3 residues: CASRNSGQNTEAFF. CDR3 coding DNA: TGTGCCAGCAGGAATTCGGGACAGAACACTGAAGCTTTCTTT.

The chain carries TRBV2 and TRBJ2-1, with D perhaps TRBD2 (7 bases). The V gene lost 6 bases and the J gene lost 7 bases, with 16 bases spanning the gap. Germline assignment: CDR1 SNHLY and CDR2 FYNNEI. The CDR3 has 14 residues. The CDR3 reads CASSARAGANEQFF. Here the CDR3 DNA reads TGTGCCAGCAGCGCTCGGGCGGGGGCTAATGAGCAGTTCTTC.

The sample holds many counts of this clonotype. This chain uses TRBV9 with TRBJ2-3; TRBD2 agrees at 7 bases. The CDR3 has 16 residues. V lost 0 bases to trimming and J lost 1 base; unmatched junction nucleotides: 5. Germline V gene data show CDR1 as SGDLS and CDR2 as YYNGEE. The CDR3 reads CASSVVGTSGTDTQYF. CDR3 in DNA: TGTGCCAGCAGCGTAGTGGGAACTAGCGGCACAGATACGCAGTATTTT.

This clonotype appeared a few times. The gene calls are TRBV6-1 and TRBJ2-2, with D unclear. V lost 7 bases and J lost 6, with 18 bases in between. Per germline, CDR1 MNHNS and CDR2 SASEGT. CDR3 length: 15 residues. Here the CDR3 DNA reads TGTGCCAGCACAAACTCCCCAAAGGCCTCCGGGGAGCTGTTTTTT. It specifies CASTNSPKASGELFF.

V gene TRBV19 combines with J gene TRBJ2-1; D may be TRBD1 or TRBD2 (5 bases each). The V end was cut by 4 bases, the J end by 8 bases, with 18 bases between. This CDR3 has 15 residues. The germline V gene encodes CDR1 LNHDA and CDR2 SQIVND (reference sequence). The CDR3 DNA reads as TGTGCCAGTAGTACTCGGGTTAGCTCGGGGCATGAGCAGTTCTTC. Amino acids: CASSTRVSSGHEQFF.

A single count supports this clonotype. A read error may explain this, as a much larger clone is one base away. As DNA, the CDR3 is TGTGCCTCCAGTGATTTGGATCCGACAGATATAGAGACCCAGTACTTC. Protein: CASSDLDPTDIETQYF. The rearrangement uses TRBV24-1 and TRBJ2-5; D might be TRBD1 (5 bases). Per germline, CDR1 KGHDR and CDR2 SFDVKD. CDR3 length: 16 residues.

This clonotype was recorded many times. The chain combines TRBV2 with TRBJ1-4; D uncertain. CDR3 length: 14 amino acids. The germline V and J ends were trimmed by 6 bases and 2 bases, with 10 bases remaining between them. Germline CDR1 is SNHLY and CDR2 is FYNNEI. The chain's CDR3 is CASREEVTNEKLFF. CDR3 DNA sequence: TGTGCCAGCAGGGAGGAGGTGACTAATGAAAAACTGTTTTTT.

There are many counts of this clonotype. V and J are TRBV20-1 and TRBJ1-4; no firm D call. The CDR3 spans 16 residues. V was pared by 0 bases and J by 8 bases, with 19 bases between. In germline, CDR1 is DFQATT, CDR2 SNEGSKA (reference sequence). The CDR3, as DNA: TGCAGTGCTAGAGATGCCGCGGAGGCGGGATTGGAAAAACTGTTTTTT. The encoded protein is CSARDAAEAGLEKLFF.

The CDR3 DNA reads TGTGCCACCAGTGATTTAGGAAACACCATATATTTT. It translates to CATSDLGNTIYF. The rearrangement joins TRBV24-1 to TRBJ1-3, with no clear D. Germline V CDR1 and CDR2: KGHDR, SFDVKD. The CDR3 sequence is 12 residues long. V shed 1 base and J shed 4 bases, with 1 base lying between them.

This clonotype was seen many times. The chain has TRBV29-1 and TRBJ1-4; TRBD1 agrees at 9 bases. This CDR3 is 16 amino acids long. V shed 1 base and J 7 bases; nucleotides not matched to a gene: 10. In germline, CDR1 is SQVTM, CDR2 ANQGSEA. The CDR3 nucleotides are TGCAGCGTTGAAGTAGCGCTGGGACAGGGTTTTGAAAAACTGTTTTTT. This translates into CSVEVALGQGFEKLFF.

At least ten counts were recorded for this clonotype. The J gene is TRBJ2-1, the V gene TRBV27, with D maybe TRBD2 (7 bases). V was shortened by 2 bases and J by 8 bases, with 10 bases between the two germline ends. Germline V lookup: CDR1 MNHEY, CDR2 SMNVEV (reference sequence). The CDR3 covers 13 residues. CDR3 region: CASSLGGAYEQFF. The CDR3 bases are TGTGCCAGCAGTTTAGGGGGGGCCTATGAGCAGTTCTTC.

This sequence joins TRBV5-1 and TRBJ2-7, with D unclear. Germline V CDR1 and CDR2: SGHRS, YFSETQ. This CDR3 is 14 amino acids long. V dropped 4 bases and J dropped 7 bases, with 18 bases sitting between them. In DNA form, the CDR3 reads TGCGCCAGCAGCCCGATTCCTGGGCATCGGGAGCAGTACTTC. It codes for CASSPIPGHREQYF.

This clonotype has at least ten counts. J is TRBJ2-5 and V is TRBV18; a weak D match, TRBD2 (6 bases). Germline V gives CDR1 KGHSH, CDR2 LQKENI. The CDR3 consists of 19 residues. Trimming stripped 6 bases from V and 5 bases from J, with 31 bases between. The CDR3 coding sequence is TGTGCCAGCTCCCGGAGGGGTACCCCCAGGTGGAGTCGGGAGGAGACCCAGTACTTC. Protein sequence: CASSRRGTPRWSREETQYF.

This clonotype has a count of ten or more. The gene calls are TRBV20-1 and TRBJ1-1, with TRBD1 as a possible D gene (6 bases). Per germline, CDR1 DFQATT and CDR2 SNEGSKA (reference sequence). Trimming pared 5 bases from V and 1 base from J, leaving 20 bases between. This CDR3 comprises 16 residues. The CDR3 protein is CSAPPDRIPKNTEAFF. Written as DNA, the CDR3 is TGCAGTGCTCCACCTGACAGGATTCCGAAGAACACTGAAGCTTTCTTT.

This chain uses TRBV19 with TRBJ2-5, with a weak D call TRBD1 (5 bases). CDR1 and CDR2 (germline): LNHDA, SQIVND (reference sequence). The length of the CDR3 is 13 residues. V was clipped by 3 bases and J by 4 bases, with 9 bases between them. This CDR3 reads CASSITGGETQYF. The CDR3 DNA reads as TGTGCCAGTAGTATTACAGGTGGAGAGACCCAGTACTTC.

This clonotype has at least ten counts. The V call is TRBV2, the J call TRBJ2-2; the D gene is possibly TRBD2 (6 bases). The germline V and J ends were trimmed by 9 bases and 2 bases, with 13 bases remaining between them. The CDR3 loop spans 14 amino acids. Germline-derived CDR1 and CDR2 are SNHLY and FYNNEI. The CDR3: CASLRDSNTGELFF. CDR3 bases: TGTGCCAGTCTCCGGGACTCCAACACCGGGGAGCTGTTTTTT.

This clonotype was observed many times. The rearrangement links TRBV30 to TRBJ2-5; D gene uncertain. Germline lookup yields CDR1 GTSNPN and CDR2 SVGIG (reference sequence). The V gene lost 0 bases and the J gene lost 0 bases, with 5 bases spanning the gap. The CDR3 consists of 13 residues. CDR3 region: CAWSVVYQETQYF. Here the CDR3 DNA reads TGTGCCTGGAGTGTTGTGTACCAAGAGACCCAGTACTTC.

The V and J genes are TRBV5-8 and TRBJ1-5; 11 bases are shared with TRBD1. The germline gives CDR1 SGHTS, CDR2 YDEGEE. The junction had 16 bases not matched to a gene; V was cut back by 2 bases and J by 0 bases. The CDR3 length is 21 residues. The CDR3, as DNA: TGTGCCAGCAGCTTCGGACAGGGGGCGATCCCCCCCCGTTATAGCAATCAGCCCCAGCATTTT. It specifies CASSFGQGAIPPRYSNQPQHF.

This chain joins TRBV30 and TRBJ2-5; D tentatively fits TRBD1 or TRBD2 (6 bases each). This CDR3 region has 14 residues. Trimming shortened V by 1 base and J by 2 bases, and 11 bases separated the two germline ends. Germline CDR1 reads GTSNPN; CDR2 reads SVGIG (reference sequence). The CDR3 protein is CAWSGEDRQETQYF. For the CDR3, the DNA is TGTGCCTGGAGTGGGGAGGACAGACAAGAGACCCAGTACTTC. Full variable domain (remainder filled in from reference TRBV30 and TRBJ2-5): SQTIHQWPATLVQPVGSPLSLECTVEGTSNPNLYWYRQAAGRGLQLLFYSVGIGQISSEVPQNLSASRPQDRQFILSSKKLLLSDSGFYLCAWSGEDRQETQYFGPGTRLLVL.

V and J are TRBV20-1 and TRBJ2-1, with 13 bases that match TRBD2. The CDR3 runs to 16 residues. The germline CDR1 and CDR2 sequences are DFQATT and SNEGSKA (reference sequence). The V gene end was trimmed by 0 bases and the J gene end by 9 bases; junction bases not matched to a gene: 8. In nucleotides, the CDR3 is TGCAGTGCTAGAGATCGCACTAGCGGGGGGGAAGGTGAGCAGTTCTTC. The encoded protein is CSARDRTSGGEGEQFF.

The V call is TRBV3-1, the J call TRBJ2-2; D may be TRBD2 (6 bases). Germline V gene sequence: CDR1 LGHDT, CDR2 YNNKEL (reference sequence). The CDR3 has 13 residues. Trimming took off 4 bases at V and 6 bases at J, with 9 bases between the two ends. CDR3 DNA: TGTGCCAGCAGCCCGCGGAGGGCCGGGGAGCTGTTTTTT. This codes for CASSPRRAGELFF. The full variable domain, completed using reference TRBV3-1 and TRBJ2-2, is DTAVSQTPKYLVTQMGNDKSIKCEQNLGHDTMYWYKQDSKKFLKIMFSYNNKELIINETVPNRFSPKSPDKAHLNLHINSLELGDSAVYFCASSPRRAGELFFGEGSRLTVL.

The sample holds many counts of this clonotype. The rearrangement links TRBV7-9 to TRBJ2-1; 10 positions agree with TRBD2. Germline-derived CDR1 and CDR2 are SEHNR and FQNEAQ (reference sequence). With V trimmed by 4 bases and J by 2 bases, 14 bases remained unmatched. There are 19 residues in the CDR3. The CDR3 sequence: CASSSAGGSGGSAYNEQFF. The CDR3 DNA reads TGTGCCAGCAGCTCAGCAGGTGGTAGCGGGGGGTCAGCCTACAATGAGCAGTTCTTC.

This clonotype was seen at least ten times. The chain employs TRBV2 and TRBJ1-2; weak D call: TRBD1 (5 bases). Germline CDR1 reads SNHLY; CDR2 reads FYNNEI. This CDR3 is built from 13 residues. Deletions cut 9 bases from V and 7 bases from J, with 18 bases between. CDR3 nucleotide sequence: TGTGCCAGGTCTCCGGGAGGGGTAATTGGCTACACCTTC. Encoded protein: CARSPGGVIGYTF.

This clonotype has ten or more counts. The rearrangement links TRBV18 to TRBJ2-7; D gene unclear. There are 16 residues in the CDR3. Germline assignment: CDR1 KGHSH and CDR2 LQKENI. Trimming removed 6 bases from V and 0 bases from J, with 18 bases in between. The CDR3 protein is CASSAFDTQNSYEQYF. The DNA of the CDR3 is TGTGCCAGCTCCGCTTTCGACACCCAGAACTCCTACGAGCAGTACTTC.

This clonotype appeared many times. The genes are TRBV27 and TRBJ2-5; D is perhaps TRBD2 (7 bases). CDR1 is MNHEY and CDR2 is SMNVEV in the germline V gene (reference sequence). CDR3 length: 17 residues. V was pared by 3 bases and J by 4 bases, with 21 bases between. CDR3 loop: CASSFGTRGRGRETQYF. The CDR3 bases are TGTGCCAGCAGTTTTGGAACCCGGGGGCGGGGGCGAGAGACCCAGTACTTC.